This entry lists 25 T cell receptor beta chains sequenced from one sample in a study of shared clonotypes between healthy human individuals. Repertoires were generated with immunoSEQ multiplex PCR, while TCRdb's copy carries only in-frame clones and drops some. The repertoire holds about 2,500,000 clones, with more than 90% as singletons. The sequenced sample consisted of naive CD4+ T cells sorted from blood. Described subset: CD45RA+ positively selected. The receptor set was obtained from a man aged 18-30 years in good health.

CDR3 sequence: CASTLSYNEKLFF. The CDR3 DNA reads as TGTGCCAGTACCCTGTCCTATAATGAAAAACTGTTTTTT. This chain links TRBV19 with TRBJ1-4; D not certain. The CDR3 extends over 13 amino acids. The V end lost 7 bases, the J end lost 4 bases, and 10 bases lay between the germline ends. Germline V lookup: CDR1 LNHDA, CDR2 SQIVND (reference sequence). The complete variable domain, with remaining parts taken from reference TRBV19 and TRBJ1-4, reads DGGITQSPKYLFRKEGQNVTLSCEQNLNHDAMYWYRQDPGQGLRLIYYSQIVNDFQKGDIAEGYSVSREKKESFPLTVTSAQKNPTAFYLCASTLSYNEKLFFGSGTQLSVL.

The rearrangement links TRBV5-1 to TRBJ1-5; D might be TRBD1 (6 bases). CDR1 is SGHRS, CDR2 YFSETQ, per germline. V shed 5 bases and J shed 4 bases, with 22 bases lying between them. CDR3 length equals 17 residues. CDR3 residues: CASRTNREPLWNQPQHF. The CDR3 DNA sequence: TGCGCCAGCAGGACAAACAGGGAACCCTTGTGGAATCAGCCCCAGCATTTT.

With regard to this clone: One end of the junction fails to match germline, which may point to a read error. The chain links TRBV7-7 to TRBJ2-1; the match to TRBD1 covers 9 bases. The CDR3 runs to 17 residues. Per germline, CDR1 SSHAT and CDR2 FNYEAQ (reference sequence). CDR3 protein: CASSARKPGQGANEQFF. CDR3 nucleotides: TGTGCTAGCAGCGCAAGGAAACCGGGACAGGGTGCCAATGAGCAGTTCTTC.

The chain is built from TRBV28 and TRBJ2-2; D may be TRBD1 or TRBD2 (5 bases each). CDR3 length: 15 residues. V shed 7 bases and J shed 6 bases, with 18 bases lying between them. Per germline, CDR1 MDHEN and CDR2 SYDVKM. CDR3 nucleotides: TGTGCCAGCATCCCCTTGGGGGTGACGCCCGGGGAGCTGTTTTTT. It yields the protein CASIPLGVTPGELFF. Based on the CDR3 plus reference TRBV28 and TRBJ2-2, the full variable domain is DVKVTQSSRYLVKRTGEKVFLECVQDMDHENMFWYRQDPGLGLRLIYFSYDVKMKEKGDIPEGYSVSREKKERFSLILESASTNQTSMYLCASIPLGVTPGELFFGEGSRLTVL.

The chain uses TRBV7-8 and TRBJ2-3; 7 positions match TRBD1. Germline-derived CDR1 and CDR2 are SGHVS and FQNEAQ. V was clipped by 1 base and J by 3 bases; unmatched bases: 10. The CDR3 is made up of 17 amino acids. Here the CDR3 DNA reads TGTGCCAGCAGCTTAGTGGCCTTGCAGGGGGTGACAGATACGCAGTATTTT. It encodes CASSLVALQGVTDTQYF. Complete variable domain (other parts from reference TRBV7-8 and TRBJ2-3): GAGVSQSPRYKVAKRGQDVALRCDPISGHVSLFWYQQALGQGPEFLTYFQNEAQLDKSGLPSDRFFAERPEGSVSTLKIQRTQQEDSAVYLCASSLVALQGVTDTQYFGPGTRLTVL.

This clone appeared once. The V and J genes are TRBV19 and TRBJ2-1, with TRBD1 identical over 9 bases. The CDR3 spans 15 residues. Germline V gene data show CDR1 as LNHDA and CDR2 as SQIVND (reference sequence). Unmatched junction bases numbered 8, after V lost 5 bases and J lost 6 bases. CDR3 in DNA: TGTGCCAGTAGTGGGCCGGGACAGGGAACCAATGAGCAGTTCTTC. This sequence encodes CASSGPGQGTNEQFF.

This clone was counted a single time. This rearrangement joins TRBV5-1 to TRBJ2-7, with D tentatively TRBD1 (5 bases). Germline assignment: CDR1 SGHRS and CDR2 YFSETQ. V was cut by 2 bases and J by 6 bases, with 9 bases left in between. The CDR3 loop spans 12 amino acids. In nucleotides, the CDR3 is TGCGCCAGCAGCTTCCCAGGGCCCGAGCAGTACTTC. This sequence encodes CASSFPGPEQYF.

About this clone: The junction departs from the called germline gene at one end, perhaps through a read error. The V gene is TRBV18, the J gene TRBJ2-7, with 13 nucleotides matching TRBD2. Per the germline V gene, CDR1 is KGHSH and CDR2 is LQKENI. There are 20 residues in the CDR3. As DNA, the CDR3 is TGTGCCAGCTCAAGGGGCGGGACTAGCGGGACATACAGGGATACCTACAAGCAGTACTTC. Its translation: CASSRGGTSGTYRDTYKQYF. Combining the CDR3 with reference TRBV18 and TRBJ2-7 gives the whole variable domain NAGVMQNPRHLVRRRGQEARLRCSPMKGHSHVYWYRQLPEEGLKFMVYLQKENIIDESGMPKERFSAEFPKEGPSILRIQQVVRGDSAAYFCASSRGGTSGTYRDTYKQYFGPGTRLTVT.

V gene TRBV2 combines with J gene TRBJ1-5, with D possibly being TRBD1 (6 bases). The CDR3 is 15 residues long. The V end lost 4 bases, the J end lost 6 bases, and 16 bases lay between the germline ends. Germline V gene data show CDR1 as SNHLY and CDR2 as FYNNEI. Written as DNA, the CDR3 is TGTGCCAGCAGTGTAGGTCAGGGGCGGATTCAGCCCCAGCATTTT. This sequence encodes CASSVGQGRIQPQHF.

The V and J genes are TRBV11-2 and TRBJ2-6; D possibly matches TRBD1 or TRBD2 (5 bases each). Trimming stripped 6 bases from V and 2 bases from J, with 17 bases between. The germline gives CDR1 SGHAT, CDR2 FQNNGV. The CDR3 is 17 amino acids. The CDR3 DNA follows: TGTGCCAGCAGGTCCCGGGACCCCAATACTGGGGCCAACGTCCTGACTTTC. Protein product: CASRSRDPNTGANVLTF.

On this clone: Other DNA sequences of this sample code for an identical CDR3. The V gene is TRBV5-1, the J gene TRBJ1-5, with D maybe TRBD1 (5 bases). Per the germline V gene, CDR1 is SGHRS and CDR2 is YFSETQ. Trimming cost V 0 bases and J 0 bases, with 7 bases left between them. This CDR3 comprises 15 residues. CDR3: CASSLAGYSNQPQHF. The CDR3 coding sequence is TGCGCCAGCAGCTTGGCAGGGTATAGCAATCAGCCCCAGCATTTT.

The chain recombines TRBV11-3 with TRBJ2-5; 7 bases line up with TRBD1. This CDR3 comprises 15 residues. J was trimmed by 10 bases and V by 1 base; bases with no gene match: 12. The germline V gene encodes CDR1 SGHNT and CDR2 YENEEA. This CDR3 reads CASSLGGGRDRDQYF. CDR3 DNA: TGTGCCAGCAGCTTAGGAGGGGGCAGGGATCGTGACCAGTACTTC.

The chain carries TRBV10-1 and TRBJ2-7; tentative D call: TRBD2 (5 bases). CDR3 size: 14 residues. Germline V gene data show CDR1 as WNHNN and CDR2 as SYGVQD (reference sequence). The V and J ends lost 6 bases and 2 bases respectively, with 14 bases between them. The CDR3 region has the DNA TGCGCCAGCAGGGACGGACTGAACACCTACGAGCAGTACTTC. Translated, it gives CASRDGLNTYEQYF.

To note about this clone: The junction differs from germline at one of its ends, possibly a read error. The chain has TRBV7-7 and TRBJ2-2; unclear D gene. The CDR3 has 13 amino acids. Germline assignment: CDR1 SSHAT and CDR2 FNYEAQ (reference sequence). The CDR3, as DNA: TGTGCTAGCAGCTTAGAAGTATCCGGGGAGCTGTTTTTT. Encoded protein: CASSLEVSGELFF. The full variable domain, with the rest looked up from reference TRBV7-7 and TRBJ2-2, is GAGVSQSPRYKVTKRGQDVTLRCDPISSHATLYWYQQALGQGPEFLTYFNYEAQPDKSGLPSDRFSAERPEGSISTLTIQRTEQRDSAMYRCASSLEVSGELFFGEGSRLTVL.

This clone was picked up a small number of times. The chain links TRBV6-5 to TRBJ1-6; D may be TRBD1 (5 bases). V was trimmed by 2 bases and J by 10 bases, leaving 12 bases between them. Germline values: CDR1 MNHEY, CDR2 SVGAGI. This CDR3 is built from 14 residues. The CDR3 DNA reads TGTGCCAGCAGTTACCAGGGAGCAAGATCACCCCTCCACTTT. It yields the protein CASSYQGARSPLHF.

This chain links TRBV7-2 with TRBJ2-3; TRBD1 matches 11 bases. This CDR3 comprises 16 residues. The germline gives CDR1 SGHTA, CDR2 FQGNSA. Trimming removed 5 bases from V and 3 bases from J; junction bases left unmatched: 7. In nucleotides, the CDR3 is TGTGCCAGCAGCCCCGGACAGGGGGCTGGAACAGATACGCAGTATTTT. Amino acids: CASSPGQGAGTDTQYF. Drawing the rest from reference TRBV7-2 and TRBJ2-3, the complete variable domain is GAGVSQSPSNKVTEKGKDVELRCDPISGHTALYWYRQSLGQGLEFLIYFQGNSAPDKSGLPSDRFSAERTGGSVSTLTIQRTQQEDSAVYLCASSPGQGAGTDTQYFGPGTRLTVL.

The J gene is TRBJ2-5, the V gene TRBV9, with D perhaps matching TRBD2 (5 bases). CDR1 and CDR2 from the germline V gene are SGDLS and YYNGEE. Trimming left V 3 bases short and J 5 bases short, with 14 bases between. The CDR3 has 14 amino acids. In nucleotides, the CDR3 is TGTGCCAGCAGCGACGGGATTATCGGGGAGACCCAGTACTTC. The encoded protein is CASSDGIIGETQYF.

In this sample, this clone turned up once. The gene calls are TRBV11-2 and TRBJ2-7, with TRBD2 matching over 9 bases. CDR3 size: 16 residues. Per germline, CDR1 SGHAT and CDR2 FQNNGV. V lost 5 bases to trimming and J lost 7 bases; unmatched junction nucleotides: 15. For the CDR3, the DNA is TGTGCCAGCAGCCCGCTAGGTAGCGGGGGCCTAATGGAGCAGTACTTC. Translated: CASSPLGSGGLMEQYF.

A single count supports this clone. The chain carries TRBV2 and TRBJ2-3; D call uncertain. The CDR3 totals 14 residues. Germline V gene lookup returns CDR1 SNHLY and CDR2 FYNNEI. V lost 2 bases, J lost 5 bases, and 11 bases lay in between. CDR3 coding DNA: TGTGCCAGCAGTGAACGTGGGTATGGAGATACGCAGTATTTT. It yields the protein CASSERGYGDTQYF.

J is TRBJ1-1 and V is TRBV2; D call uncertain. CDR3 size: 12 residues. Germline lookup yields CDR1 SNHLY and CDR2 FYNNEI. Deletions cut 8 bases from V and 4 bases from J, with 11 bases between. CDR3 amino acids: CASRRGGTEAFF. The DNA of the CDR3 is TGTGCCAGCCGCCGGGGAGGCACTGAAGCTTTCTTT.

V is TRBV5-1 and J is TRBJ1-1; D is unclear. CDR3 length equals 14 residues. Deletions cut 2 bases from V and 2 bases from J, with 10 bases between. Per the germline V gene, CDR1 is SGHRS and CDR2 is YFSETQ. The CDR3 nucleotides read TGCGCCAGCAGCTTCTCCGGGGATAACACTGAAGCTTTCTTT. The encoded protein is CASSFSGDNTEAFF.

This clone was recorded only once. Other DNA sequences within the sample encode an identical CDR3. V is TRBV9 and J is TRBJ2-3, with 12 bases fitting TRBD2. CDR1 and CDR2 from the germline V gene are SGDLS and YYNGEE. The CDR3 is 16 residues long. The ends lost 0 bases at V and 5 bases at J; junction bases unmatched: 4. Written as DNA, the CDR3 is TGTGCCAGCAGCGTAGCCACGGGACTAGCGGGAGATACGCAGTATTTT. Protein product: CASSVATGLAGDTQYF.

The genes are TRBV15 and TRBJ1-2, with 8 bases matching TRBD1. This CDR3 has 15 residues. Trimming removed 0 bases from V and 5 bases from J; junction bases left unmatched: 5. Germline CDR1 LNHNV, CDR2 YYDKDF (reference sequence). The CDR3 DNA is TGTGCCACCAGCAGAGATCAACAGGGGGTTTATGGCTACACCTTC. This gives the protein CATSRDQQGVYGYTF.

V and J are TRBV5-4 and TRBJ2-1; 16 positions match TRBD2. The trim removed 7 bases at V and 6 bases at J, leaving 7 bases unmatched. Germline loops: CDR1 SGHNT, CDR2 YYREEE (reference sequence). This CDR3 is built from 16 residues. The CDR3 loop is CASSGLAGGAFNEQFF. DNA of the CDR3: TGTGCCAGCTCGGGACTAGCGGGGGGGGCGTTCAATGAGCAGTTCTTC.

This sequence joins TRBV9 and TRBJ2-3; 10 bases line up with TRBD2. The trim removed 1 base at V and 7 bases at J, leaving 9 bases unmatched. The CDR3 contains 16 residues. The germline gives CDR1 SGDLS, CDR2 YYNGEE. The CDR3, as DNA: TGTGCCAGCAGCGTAATTAGCGGGGGGCCTCTTAATACGCAGTATTTT. Its protein is CASSVISGGPLNTQYF.